This is a list of T cell receptor beta chains from one sample in a study of blood T cell repertoires in COVID-19. Generated by immunoSEQ multiplex PCR, the TCRdb table keeps only in-frame clones and is missing some. The sample lists more than 150,000 clones; roughly 84% were seen once. The sample was PBMCs or T cells enriched from blood (not recorded which). The receptor set was obtained from a woman aged 45-65 years who had recovered from COVID-19. Both conserved end residues are part of each CDR3. A D gene is named only where the DNA matches it firmly. Expanded clones get a size class; other rows say once, few or many, or leave the size out.

j_call v_call clone_size d_call cdr3_aa cdr3_nt
TRBJ2-1 TRBV7-2 - - CASSPTLTRYNEQFF TGTGCCAGCAGCCCTACTCTTACCCGTTACAATGAGCAGTTCTTC
TRBJ1-4 TRBV11-2 - - CASSPTPKDREKLFF TGTGCCAGCAGCCCCACCCCTAAGGACAGAGAAAAACTGTTTTTT
TRBJ1-5 TRBV14 - TRBD1 CASSQDGSGRRQGGRQPQHF TGTGCCAGCAGCCAAGATGGTTCGGGTCGGAGGCAGGGGGGCCGTCAGCCCCAGCATTTT
TRBJ1-2 TRBV14 - - CASSPSRGYGYTF TGTGCCAGCAGCCCTTCACGGGGTTATGGCTACACCTTC
TRBJ1-2 TRBV28 once - CASSPKVRGRDYGYTF TGTGCCAGCAGCCCTAAGGTAAGGGGAAGGGACTATGGCTACACCTTC
TRBJ2-7 TRBV1 - - CTSSQDVGGRAILNEQYF TGCACCAGCAGCCAAGACGTGGGGGGGAGGGCCATTCTCAACGAGCAGTACTTC
TRBJ2-7 TRBV7-9 - TRBD2 CASSFRKAGGPDEQYF TGTGCCAGCAGCTTCCGAAAGGCGGGAGGGCCGGACGAGCAGTACTTC
TRBJ2-7 TRBV7-9 - - CASSLGYDEQYF TGTGCCAGCAGCTTAGGTTATGACGAGCAGTACTTC
TRBJ2-3 TRBV29-1 - TRBD1 CSARQGLTDTQYF TGCAGCGCTAGACAGGGGCTCACAGATACGCAGTATTTT
TRBJ2-4 TRBV12-5 - - CASSRRDPGNLLAKNIQYF TGTGCCTCTAGCCGGCGGGACCCCGGTAATTTGTTAGCCAAAAACATTCAGTACTTC
TRBJ2-3 TRBV11-2 few - CASSLVVTDTQYF TGTGCCAGCAGCTTAGTCGTCACAGATACGCAGTATTTT
TRBJ2-2 TRBV5-6 once - CASSLDRGGRELFF TGTGCCAGCAGCTTGGACAGGGGGGGCCGGGAGCTGTTTTTT
TRBJ2-4 TRBV30 - - CAWRAGAKKYF TGTGCCTGGCGGGCAGGGGCGAAGAAGTACTTC
TRBJ2-7 TRBV6-2/TRBV6-3 - - CASSLLYEQYF TGTGCCAGCAGCCTCCTCTACGAGCAGTACTTC
TRBJ2-7 TRBV30 - - CAWGEDSGASYEQYF TGTGCCTGGGGTGAGGACAGCGGGGCCTCCTACGAGCAGTACTTC
TRBJ2-7 TRBV27 - TRBD1 CASSRLTGGLHEQYF TGTGCCAGCAGCCGCCTTACAGGGGGCCTCCACGAGCAGTACTTC
TRBJ2-7 TRBV25-1 - - CATGTTGFEQYF TGTGCCACCGGGACAACAGGGTTCGAGCAGTACTTC
TRBJ1-2 TRBV28 - - CASRPDQGFYGYTF TGTGCCAGCAGACCCGACCAGGGGTTCTATGGCTACACCTTC
TRBJ1-4 TRBV28 once TRBD1 CASSSVGTGNEKLFF TGTGCCAGCAGTTCGGTCGGGACAGGGAATGAAAAACTGTTTTTT
TRBJ1-1 TRBV19 - TRBD1 CASIALDRAGTEAFF TGTGCCAGTATAGCCCTGGACAGGGCAGGTACTGAAGCTTTCTTT
TRBJ2-7 TRBV4-2 - TRBD2 CASSQAGTSGGYEQYF TGTGCCAGCAGCCAAGCTGGGACTAGCGGAGGCTACGAGCAGTACTTC
TRBJ2-6 TRBV4-1 - - CASSQGVIGGANVLTF TGCGCCAGCAGCCAAGGCGTTATCGGTGGGGCCAACGTCCTGACTTTC
TRBJ2-1 TRBV5-4 - TRBD2 CASSLAASGRNEQFF TGTGCCAGCAGCTTGGCGGCTAGCGGGAGGAATGAGCAGTTCTTC
TRBJ2-1 TRBV7-2 - TRBD2 CASSFRVGGNEQFF TGTGCCAGCAGCTTCAGGGTGGGAGGGAATGAGCAGTTCTTC
TRBJ2-5 TRBV28 - - CASSGWGDEETQYF TGTGCCAGCAGTGGATGGGGAGACGAAGAGACCCAGTACTTC